Presented here are 32 T cell receptor beta chains from one specimen sequenced in a study of cytomegalovirus exposure and HLA in healthy donors. Measured with immunoSEQ multiplex PCR; TCRdb has only the in-frame clones, and not every one. This table holds under 200,000 clones, around 84% found once. Material for sequencing was PBMCs. These receptors were obtained from a man aged 18-30 years in good health and CMV-seropositive.

The chain joins TRBV27 to TRBJ1-5; 7 nucleotides agree with TRBD1. Germline V lookup: CDR1 MNHEY, CDR2 SMNVEV (reference sequence). The ends lost 5 bases at V and 4 bases at J; junction bases unmatched: 8. CDR3 length equals 15 residues. This CDR3 is CASSTRDRLNQPQHF. CDR3 coding DNA: TGTGCCAGCAGTACCAGGGACAGACTAAATCAGCCCCAGCATTTT.

This rearrangement joins TRBV7-9 to TRBJ2-4; 7 bases match TRBD2. The CDR3 sequence is 16 residues long. Germline values: CDR1 SEHNR, CDR2 FQNEAQ (reference sequence). V was clipped by 1 base and J by 5 bases; unmatched bases: 8. The CDR3 DNA is TGTGCCAGCAGCTTAGTGCCTAGCGGAGATCAAAACATTCAGTACTTC. Translated: CASSLVPSGDQNIQYF.

This clone was found a few times. The V call is TRBV27, the J call TRBJ2-1; no clear D. The CDR3 is made up of 14 amino acids. The germline gives CDR1 MNHEY, CDR2 SMNVEV (reference sequence). With 5 bases removed from V and 2 bases from J, the gap between germline ends came to 10 bases. The CDR3 DNA reads as TGTGCCAGCAGTCGCAACTCTCCCTACAATGAGCAGTTCTTC. Encoded protein: CASSRNSPYNEQFF.

The V call is TRBV5-4, the J call TRBJ2-5; D unclear. Trimming took 0 bases from V and 0 from J, leaving 6 bases between them. This CDR3 has 14 amino acids. Germline-derived CDR1 and CDR2 are SGHNT and YYREEE (reference sequence). In DNA, the CDR3 is TGTGCCAGCAGCTTGGCCGGGTACCAAGAGACCCAGTACTTC. It translates to CASSLAGYQETQYF.

The chain combines TRBV29-1 with TRBJ1-4, with no clear D. Per the germline V gene, CDR1 is SQVTM and CDR2 is ANQGSEA. V was shortened by 4 bases and J by 5 bases, with 11 bases between the two germline ends. This CDR3 contains 13 residues. The CDR3 DNA follows: TGCAGCGTTGTGGTCAGGAAGAATGAAAAACTGTTTTTT. Translation: CSVVVRKNEKLFF.

V gene TRBV27 combines with J gene TRBJ2-4; 7 nucleotides line up with TRBD2. This CDR3 has 15 residues. The germline V gene has CDR1 MNHEY and CDR2 SMNVEV (reference sequence). Trimming took 3 bases from V and 8 from J; bases not matched to a gene: 10. CDR3: CASSFSVSGRDIQYF. CDR3 coding DNA: TGTGCCAGCAGTTTCTCGGTTTCAGGGAGGGACATTCAGTACTTC.

Details on this clone: At one boundary the junction diverges from the germline segment, which might be a read error. The CDR3 reads CASSQATGGFGQPQHF. The CDR3 DNA sequence: TGTGCCAGCAGTCAAGCAACAGGGGGCTTTGGTCAGCCCCAGCATTTT. The chain recombines TRBV6-1 with TRBJ1-5; 9 nucleotides align to TRBD1. The CDR3 sequence is 16 residues long. Germline CDR1 is MNHNS and CDR2 is SASEGT.

This sequence joins TRBV29-1 and TRBJ1-1; D perhaps matches TRBD1 (5 bases). Germline V lookup: CDR1 SQVTM, CDR2 ANQGSEA. V lost 4 bases, J lost 4 bases, and 16 bases lay in between. CDR3 size: 14 residues. CDR3 DNA: TGCAGCGTTGCAGGTGGAGGGGTGGCCACTGAAGCTTTCTTT. It encodes CSVAGGGVATEAFF.

V and J are TRBV5-1 and TRBJ1-2; D is possibly TRBD1 (5 bases). Per germline, CDR1 SGHRS and CDR2 YFSETQ. The length of the CDR3 is 14 residues. Trimming cost V 4 bases and J 4 bases, with 14 bases left between them. The DNA of the CDR3 is TGCGCCAGCAGCCCGGGGGGTGGATCCTATGGCTACACCTTC. It is translated as CASSPGGGSYGYTF.

This clone was counted a few times. The chain is built from TRBV6-7 and TRBJ2-7; 8 bases are a match to TRBD1. Being an ORF, TRBV6-7 has a function that is uncertain. The J segment lost 3 bases and the V segment lost 0 bases, leaving 4 bases of the junction unmatched. The CDR3 totals 15 residues. CDR3 amino acids: CASSYSDRAHYEQYF. DNA of the CDR3: TGTGCCAGCAGTTACTCGGACAGGGCGCACTACGAGCAGTACTTC.

This clone has only a few counts. The chain employs TRBV7-2 and TRBJ1-5; D ambiguous. Per the germline V gene, CDR1 is SGHTA and CDR2 is FQGNSA. The germline V and J ends were trimmed by 5 bases and 0 bases, with 11 bases remaining between them. The CDR3 runs 15 residues. In DNA, the CDR3 is TGTGCCAGCAGCCCTCAGGTTATTAGCAATCAGCCCCAGCATTTT. It encodes CASSPQVISNQPQHF.

This clone was seen more than once but under ten times. The chain combines TRBV7-7 with TRBJ2-7; TRBD2 matches 11 bases. This CDR3 is built from 15 residues. CDR1 is SSHAT, CDR2 FNYEAQ, per germline (reference sequence). The ends lost 4 bases at V and 6 bases at J; junction bases unmatched: 8. CDR3 DNA sequence: TGTGCCAGCAGCTCTGATAGCGGGAGGGCCTCCGAGCAGTACTTC. Translation: CASSSDSGRASEQYF.

The chain recombines TRBV28 with TRBJ2-7; 7 nucleotides line up with TRBD2. Germline lookup yields CDR1 MDHEN and CDR2 SYDVKM. V shed 8 bases and J 3 bases; nucleotides not matched to a gene: 22. The CDR3 covers 18 residues. CDR3 coding DNA: TGTGCCAGCCGACGCGGTGGCGGGAGTGACTGGGGGTTCTACGAGCAGTACTTC. As protein: CASRRGGGSDWGFYEQYF.

This chain uses TRBV28 with TRBJ1-5, with TRBD1 matching over 8 bases. V was clipped by 4 bases and J by 3 bases; unmatched bases: 11. The CDR3 loop spans 17 amino acids. Germline CDR1 and CDR2: MDHEN and SYDVKM. CDR3 sequence reads: CASSSPSGTGNNQPQHF. In DNA form, the CDR3 reads TGTGCCAGCAGTTCCCCCTCCGGGACAGGCAACAATCAGCCCCAGCATTTT.

The chain joins TRBV29-1 to TRBJ2-2; weak D call: TRBD1 (6 bases). The germline V gene has CDR1 SQVTM and CDR2 ANQGSEA. Trimming shortened V by 4 bases and J by 3 bases, and 9 bases separated the two germline ends. The CDR3 is made up of 13 amino acids. CDR3 nucleotides: TGCAGCGTTGTCCAGGGGTACACCGGGGAGCTGTTTTTT. The encoded protein is CSVVQGYTGELFF.

This clone was found once. DNA of the CDR3: TGTGCCTGGAAACCGCCGGGGGTGGGCACCGGGGAGCTGTTTTTT. This encodes CAWKPPGVGTGELFF. The chain has TRBV30 and TRBJ2-2, with TRBD2 as a possible D gene (6 bases). Trimming shortened V by 4 bases and J by 4 bases, and 16 bases separated the two germline ends. The germline V gene encodes CDR1 GTSNPN and CDR2 SVGIG (reference sequence). This CDR3 is built from 15 residues. Full variable domain (remainder filled in from reference TRBV30 and TRBJ2-2): SQTIHQWPATLVQPVGSPLSLECTVEGTSNPNLYWYRQAAGRGLQLLFYSVGIGQISSEVPQNLSASRPQDRQFILSSKKLLLSDSGFYLCAWKPPGVGTGELFFGEGSRLTVL.

V and J are TRBV5-1 and TRBJ2-1; 10 nucleotides match TRBD2. V dropped 4 bases and J dropped 2; count of bases not matched to a gene: 6. The V gene's germline CDR1 is SGHRS and CDR2 YFSETQ. There are 16 residues in the CDR3. The CDR3 nucleotides are TGCGCCAGCAGCAAACTAGCGGGAACGACCTACAATGAGCAGTTCTTC. The encoded protein is CASSKLAGTTYNEQFF.

The chain has TRBV27 and TRBJ1-5; the match to TRBD1 covers 8 bases. This CDR3 is built from 15 residues. V lost 2 bases, J lost 1 base, and 1 base stayed unmatched. CDR1 MNHEY and CDR2 SMNVEV come from the germline V gene (reference sequence). The DNA of the CDR3 is TGTGCCAGCAGTTTAGGGACAGGAAGCAATCAGCCCCAGCATTTT. It specifies CASSLGTGSNQPQHF.

The J gene is TRBJ2-2, the V gene TRBV6-6; D call uncertain. Germline CDR1 is MNHNY and CDR2 is SVGAGI (reference sequence). Trimming left V 0 bases short and J 7 bases short, with 9 bases between. The CDR3 runs to 14 residues. The CDR3 sequence: CASSYSPSVGELFF. In DNA form, the CDR3 reads TGTGCCAGCAGTTACTCCCCCAGTGTCGGGGAGCTGTTTTTT.

Turning to this clone: At one of its ends the junction is not consistent with the germline gene, which may arise from a read error. The J gene is TRBJ2-1, the V gene TRBV20-1, with TRBD2 matching 8 bases. CDR3 size: 11 residues. Germline V gene data show CDR1 as DFQATT and CDR2 as SNEGSKA (reference sequence). The CDR3 DNA reads as TGCAGTGCTAGTTGGGCACTAGCGGAAATCTTC. Translated: CSASWALAEIF.

V and J are TRBV7-8 and TRBJ1-2; D not resolved. The CDR3 sequence is 13 residues long. CDR1 and CDR2 (germline): SGHVS, FQNEAQ. The V gene lost 3 bases and the J gene lost 10 bases, with 15 bases spanning the gap. The CDR3 sequence is CASSLNPARDYTF. DNA for the CDR3: TGTGCCAGCAGCTTGAATCCGGCCCGGGACTACACCTTC.

This clone turned up a few times. The chain combines TRBV6-5 with TRBJ1-2; TRBD1 matches at 7 bases. There are 15 residues in the CDR3. V was clipped by 6 bases and J by 4 bases; unmatched bases: 11. Germline V gene lookup returns CDR1 MNHEY and CDR2 SVGAGI. The CDR3 nucleotides are TGTGCCAGCAGCCGACAGGGACGATCCGTCTATGGCTACACCTTC. Protein product: CASSRQGRSVYGYTF.

The V gene is TRBV19, the J gene TRBJ1-1, with TRBD1 identical over 9 bases. This CDR3 comprises 13 residues. In germline, CDR1 is LNHDA, CDR2 SQIVND (reference sequence). J lost 11 bases, V lost 5 bases, and 9 bases had no gene match. CDR3: CASSPTRDRDAFF. The CDR3, as DNA: TGTGCCAGTAGTCCAACCCGGGACAGGGATGCTTTCTTT.

The rearrangement links TRBV4-3 to TRBJ2-1; no clear D. The V and J ends lost 4 bases and 6 bases respectively, with 10 bases between them. Germline CDR1 reads LGHNA; CDR2 reads YSLEER. The CDR3 has 13 amino acids. The CDR3 is CASSRALINEQFF. CDR3 DNA: TGCGCCAGCAGCCGAGCACTAATCAATGAGCAGTTCTTC.

This chain links TRBV6-1 with TRBJ1-2; the D gene is possibly TRBD1 (5 bases). V dropped 2 bases and J dropped 8 bases, with 18 bases sitting between them. The germline V gene has CDR1 MNHNS and CDR2 SASEGT. This CDR3 is 15 amino acids long. As DNA, the CDR3 is TGTGCCAGCAGTGAATCCTGGGGCAGGGCATCCGGCTACACCTTC. It codes for CASSESWGRASGYTF.

V is TRBV9 and J is TRBJ2-7; 8 bases match TRBD1. Per the germline V gene, CDR1 is SGDLS and CDR2 is YYNGEE. This CDR3 region has 16 residues. J lost 7 bases, V lost 4 bases, and 16 bases had no gene match. The CDR3 DNA follows: TGTGCCAGCAGCCCTCGACAGGGGTCCACGTCGGGGGAGCAGTACTTC. Translating it yields CASSPRQGSTSGEQYF.

This clone showed up just once. The rearrangement joins TRBV29-1 to TRBJ2-5, with TRBD2 identical over 7 bases. The CDR3 is 14 amino acids. CDR1 is SQVTM, CDR2 ANQGSEA, per germline. Trimming at V came to 2 bases and at J to 2 bases, leaving 5 bases not matched to a gene. CDR3 nucleotides: TGCAGCGTTGAACCCGGGAGGTTTCAAGAGACCCAGTACTTC. The encoded protein is CSVEPGRFQETQYF.

This chain joins TRBV30 and TRBJ2-7; D is possibly TRBD2 (6 bases). The CDR3 totals 13 residues. V was cut by 0 bases and J by 9 bases, with 15 bases left in between. CDR1 GTSNPN and CDR2 SVGIG come from the germline V gene (reference sequence). CDR3 DNA sequence: TGTGCCTGGAGTGTACTCCCGGGAGCAGGGCAGTACTTC. Protein product: CAWSVLPGAGQYF.

The chain combines TRBV28 with TRBJ2-7; TRBD2 aligns across 13 bases. The CDR3 contains 16 residues. Looked up from germline, CDR1 is MDHEN and CDR2 is SYDVKM. The ends lost 0 bases at V and 5 bases at J; junction bases unmatched: 4. The CDR3 DNA sequence: TGTGCCAGCAGTTTATGGACTAGCGGGAGGACCGACGAGCAGTACTTC. It specifies CASSLWTSGRTDEQYF.

This clone was seen once. The chain is built from TRBV18 and TRBJ1-1; a possible D gene is TRBD1 (5 bases). The germline V gene has CDR1 KGHSH and CDR2 LQKENI. V shed 1 base and J shed 7 bases, with 10 bases lying between them. The CDR3 is 13 residues long. The CDR3 sequence is CASSPLQDGEAFF. The CDR3 DNA reads as TGTGCCAGCTCACCACTACAGGATGGTGAAGCTTTCTTT.

In its sample, this clone was seen once. The chain is built from TRBV29-1 and TRBJ2-3; 12 nucleotides match TRBD2. V lost 6 bases to trimming and J lost 5 bases; unmatched junction nucleotides: 9. CDR1 SQVTM and CDR2 ANQGSEA come from the germline V gene. The CDR3 contains 15 residues. CDR3 coding DNA: TGCAGCGTACCCCTAGCGGGAGGGCCCCAAGATACGCAGTATTTT. Protein product: CSVPLAGGPQDTQYF.

V and J are TRBV27 and TRBJ2-7; 7 bases are a match to TRBD2. Losses at the gene ends were 6 bases for V and 6 bases for J; bases not matched to a gene: 14. CDR3 length: 15 residues. Germline V gene sequence: CDR1 MNHEY, CDR2 SMNVEV (reference sequence). CDR3 sequence (DNA): TGTGCCAGCAGATTTAGCGGGTTGGGGCTCTCCGAGCAGTACTTC. It specifies CASRFSGLGLSEQYF.